This T cell receptor (beta chain) was found in a study of blood T cell repertoires in COVID-19. On the study more broadly: T cells, B-cell-depleted T cells, or PBMCs provided the cDNA or gDNA that served as material.

The table came from immunoSEQ multiplex PCR; TCRdb's copy has only in-frame clones and leaves some out. Altogether almost 200,000 clones are present, 89% being singletons, with the ten largest covering around 8%. Participant reports of clinical history set cohort assignment. Trimming stripped 3 bases from V and 1 base from J, with 6 bases between. The CDR3 is 14 residues long. Germline V CDR1 and CDR2: LNHDA, SQIVND (reference sequence). This clone has more than one count but fewer than ten. The TCR sequence derives from a young woman who had recovered from COVID-19. The sequencing input was PBMCs or T cells enriched from blood (not recorded which). The chain carries TRBV19 and TRBJ2-2, with D possibly matching TRBD2 (6 bases). The CDR3 sequence: CASSIGGNTGELFF. Here the CDR3 DNA reads TGTGCCAGTAGTATCGGGGGGAACACCGGGGAGCTGTTTTTT.